One T cell receptor beta chain is described in this entry. What it binds is unknown. Every depressed patient was matched in pairs with a non-depressed control on sex, age, current smoking status and body mass index. Major depressive disorder by DSM-IV, Hamilton depression score of at least 18. Thawed PBMCs underwent magnetic negative selection for CD4+ T cells. This record belongs to a study of untreated major depressive disorder. Assay used: immunoSEQ multiplex PCR; TCRdb lists only in-frame clones, some missing. Among roughly 17,000 clones, roughly 90% were seen once, and the ten largest hold less than 0.75%. Findings of the study overall: TRBV25-01 and TRBV02-01 followed the flow pattern without significance. TRBV05-01 (Vbeta 5.1) usage was higher in CD4+ T cells of depressed patients than controls.

Germline V lookup: CDR1 MDHEN, CDR2 SYDVKM. V shed 3 bases and J 7 bases; nucleotides not matched to a gene: 7. The CDR3 totals 14 residues. This rearrangement joins TRBV28 to TRBJ2-3, with 7 bases that match TRBD2. The sequenced sample was CD4+ T cells from PBMCs. The receptor comes from a woman aged 35 to 49 with major depressive disorder. Here the CDR3 DNA reads TGTGCCAGCAGTTTGTGGGAGGGCCGTAATACGCAGTATTTT. Residues: CASSLWEGRNTQYF.